This is a list of T cell receptor beta chains from one sample in a study of blood T cell repertoires in COVID-19. This table comes from immunoSEQ multiplex PCR, and its TCRdb copy is limited to in-frame clones, with some not included. This table has 190,000 or so clones, around 81% appearing once. The sequenced sample consisted of PBMCs or T cells enriched from blood (not recorded which). The receptors come from a man in his forties who had recovered from COVID-19. CDR3s include the opening cysteine and the closing phenylalanine or tryptophan. The D gene is left open where the match is weak. Size tells how often a clone was seen (once, few, many) or the class of an expanded clone, and some rows leave it out.

d_gene	j_gene	v_gene	abundance	CDR3aa	CDR3nt
TRBD1	TRBJ1-5	TRBV19	.	CASSIGVRTGTAYRPNQPQHF	TGTGCCAGTAGTATTGGGGTTCGAACGGGGACAGCTTACCGGCCCAATCAGCCCCAGCATTTT
.	TRBJ1-6	TRBV5-1	.	CASSLPDYNSPLHF	TGCGCCAGCAGCTTGCCAGATTATAATTCACCCCTCCACTTT
.	TRBJ1-4	TRBV23-1	.	CASRRGMSSTNEKLFF	TGCGCCAGCCGGCGGGGGATGTCTTCAACTAATGAAAAACTGTTTTTT
.	TRBJ1-1	TRBV7-8	.	CASSLVCEVDTEAFF	TGTGCCAGCAGCTTAGTCTGTGAGGTCGACACTGAAGCTTTCTTT
.	TRBJ1-5	TRBV7-8	few	CASSSGQLNQPQHF	TGTGCCAGCAGCTCGGGACAACTGAATCAGCCCCAGCATTTT
TRBD2	TRBJ2-7	TRBV6-2/TRBV6-3	.	CASSRSGAKYEQYF	TGTGCCAGCAGCCGTAGCGGGGCGAAATACGAGCAGTACTTC
.	TRBJ2-7	TRBV5-1	few	CASRTHWEVYEQYF	TGCGCCAGCAGAACACATTGGGAGGTTTACGAGCAGTACTTC
.	TRBJ2-7	TRBV4-1	.	CASSPTGEPGREQYF	TGCGCCAGCAGCCCAACGGGAGAGCCAGGGCGCGAGCAGTACTTC
TRBD1	TRBJ1-3	TRBV25-1	.	CASSEYAGTGDSNTIYF	TGTGCCAGCAGTGAATACGCCGGAACAGGGGACTCAAACACCATATATTTT
.	TRBJ1-2	TRBV5-1	.	CASSLVGGRSTYGYTF	TGCGCCAGCAGCTTGGTGGGAGGGAGGTCAACTTATGGCTACACCTTC
TRBD2	TRBJ2-3	TRBV4-1	.	CASSPWEVAGKGDTQYF	TGCGCCAGCAGTCCTTGGGAGGTAGCGGGGAAGGGAGATACGCAGTATTTT
TRBD1	TRBJ2-5	TRBV7-9	.	CASSQIRQGTLETQYF	TGTGCCAGCAGCCAGATCCGACAGGGGACCTTAGAGACCCAGTACTTC
.	TRBJ2-7	TRBV5-6	.	CASSFTTRDEQYF	TGTGCCAGCAGCTTTACTACCAGGGACGAGCAGTACTTC
TRBD1	TRBJ1-6	TRBV9	once	CASSHTGGSSPLHF	TGTGCCAGCAGCCATACAGGGGGCAGTTCACCCCTCCACTTT
TRBD2	TRBJ2-5	TRBV29-1	.	CSVTLTSVETQYF	TGCAGCGTAACTTTGACTAGCGTAGAGACCCAGTACTTC
TRBD1	TRBJ1-5	TRBV7-9	few	CASSLHPPTGVGNQPQHF	TGTGCCAGCAGTTTACACCCACCAACAGGGGTTGGCAATCAGCCCCAGCATTTT
.	TRBJ1-5	TRBV14	.	CASSHSGNQPQHF	TGTGCCAGCAGCCATTCGGGGAATCAGCCCCAGCATTTT
TRBD1	TRBJ2-3	TRBV6-4	few	CASSESGGRDTQYF	TGTGCCAGCAGTGAATCAGGGGGCAGGGATACGCAGTATTTT
TRBD2	TRBJ2-2	TRBV4-2	.	CASSHGGGTGELFF	TGTGCCAGCAGCCATGGCGGGGGCACCGGGGAGCTGTTTTTT
.	TRBJ1-4	TRBV5-6	once	CASSVPGGGTNEKLFF	TGTGCCAGCAGCGTACCCGGTGGTGGAACTAATGAAAAACTGTTTTTT
TRBD1	TRBJ1-5	TRBV4-1	.	CASSQVAGGRNQPQHF	TGCGCCAGCAGCCAAGTTGCAGGGGGCCGTAATCAGCCCCAGCATTTT
.	TRBJ1-5	TRBV4-1	.	CASSQEITGRRSNQPQHF	TGCGCCAGCAGCCAAGAGATCACAGGGCGAAGAAGCAATCAGCCCCAGCATTTT
.	TRBJ1-2	TRBV5-1	.	CASSSGGAFNYGYTF	TGCGCCAGCAGCTCGGGAGGGGCTTTTAACTATGGCTACACCTTC
TRBD2	TRBJ2-3	TRBV19	.	CASSPSGPLGTQYF	TGTGCCAGTAGTCCTAGCGGGCCACTGGGGACGCAGTATTTT
TRBD1	TRBJ1-4	TRBV5-5	.	CASSIETGDNEKLFF	TGTGCCAGCAGCATAGAGACAGGGGATAATGAAAAACTGTTTTTT
.	TRBJ2-1	TRBV7-2	.	CASSLGAGVREQFF	TGTGCCAGCAGCTTAGGGGCAGGGGTACGTGAGCAGTTCTTC
.	TRBJ1-4	TRBV15	.	CATQDTTETHEKLFF	TGTGCCACCCAGGACACGACAGAGACGCATGAAAAACTGTTTTTT
TRBD1	TRBJ1-4	TRBV5-5	.	CASSPTGQGYEKLFF	TGTGCCAGCAGCCCAACGGGACAGGGGTATGAAAAACTGTTTTTT
TRBD2	TRBJ2-1	TRBV9	.	CASSPSRASGGGDEQFF	TGTGCCAGCAGCCCCTCCCGGGCTAGCGGGGGGGGTGACGAGCAGTTCTTC
TRBD2	TRBJ2-2	TRBV14	.	CASRPAGVITGELFF	TGTGCCAGCAGACCCGCGGGGGTGATCACCGGGGAGCTGTTTTTT
TRBD2	TRBJ2-5	TRBV3-1/TRBV3-2	.	CASRNPGLEVTQYF	TGTGCCAGCAGAAACCCGGGACTAGAGGTGACCCAGTACTTC
.	TRBJ1-3	TRBV28	.	CASRGQGFSGNTIYF	TGTGCCAGCAGGGGCCAGGGTTTCTCTGGAAACACCATATATTTT
.	TRBJ1-5	TRBV18	.	CASSPDIHNSNQPQHF	TGTGCCAGCTCACCGGACATTCATAATAGCAATCAGCCCCAGCATTTT
.	TRBJ2-2	TRBV3-1/TRBV3-2	few	CASSQVAGYYTGELFF	TGTGCCAGCAGCCAAGTGGCAGGGTATTACACCGGGGAGCTGTTTTTT
TRBD1	TRBJ2-7	TRBV10-3	.	CAISEGGRGLPHEQYF	TGTGCCATCAGTGAGGGGGGCAGGGGGCTCCCCCACGAGCAGTACTTC
.	TRBJ1-1	TRBV5-1	few	CASSLGTALGAEAFF	TGCGCCAGCAGCTTGGGGACAGCCCTTGGGGCTGAAGCTTTCTTT
TRBD1	TRBJ1-6	TRBV5-6	.	CASSLDRGYSPLHF	TGTGCCAGCAGCTTGGACAGGGGTTACTCACCCCTCCACTTT